The 21 T cell receptor beta chains in this list originate from one sample, sequenced in a study of control samples from healthy donors and cancer patients. Assay: immunoSEQ multiplex PCR; the TCRdb copy retains only in-frame clones and omits some. The sample has some 130,000 clones, around 93% seen once; the top ten hold 1.7%. The sample comprised PBMCs. The receptors here all came from a man aged 50-59 years with head and neck cancer.

The J gene is TRBJ2-5, the V gene TRBV7-3; D is perhaps TRBD2 (6 bases). This CDR3 comprises 17 residues. From germline, CDR1 is SGHTA and CDR2 FQGTGA. Trimming pared 4 bases from V and 8 bases from J, leaving 26 bases between. CDR3 sequence reads: CASSSRGWPSTWPTQYF. CDR3 nucleotides: TGTGCCAGCAGCTCCCGGGGGTGGCCGAGCACCTGGCCAACCCAGTACTTC.

This clone appeared once. The rearrangement joins TRBV7-8 to TRBJ2-3, with TRBD2 identical over 7 bases. Germline CDR1 SGHVS, CDR2 FQNEAQ. V dropped 3 bases and J dropped 6; count of bases not matched to a gene: 6. The CDR3 length is 14 residues. CDR3 amino acids: CASSFSQTSDTQYF. CDR3 in DNA: TGTGCCAGCAGCTTCTCCCAGACTAGCGATACGCAGTATTTT.

This chain connects TRBV11-3 to TRBJ2-7; 7 bases agree with TRBD2. CDR3 length: 15 amino acids. From germline, CDR1 is SGHNT and CDR2 YENEEA. The ends lost 3 bases at V and 2 bases at J; junction bases unmatched: 7. The CDR3 region has the DNA TGTGCCAGCAGCTTTAGAGCGGGGCCCACCTACGAGCAGTACTTC. This gives the protein CASSFRAGPTYEQYF.

The J gene is TRBJ2-7, the V gene TRBV11-2; D is perhaps TRBD2 (7 bases). CDR3 length: 13 residues. Germline V CDR1 and CDR2: SGHAT, FQNNGV. The V gene lost 5 bases and the J gene lost 2 bases, with 10 bases spanning the gap. The CDR3 here is CASSRGDTYEQYF. The CDR3 DNA follows: TGTGCCAGCAGCCGGGGGGACACCTACGAGCAGTACTTC.

J is TRBJ2-3 and V is TRBV5-1; 12 bases align to TRBD2. V was clipped by 3 bases and J by 6 bases; unmatched bases: 5. The CDR3 consists of 15 residues. Germline V gives CDR1 SGHRS, CDR2 YFSETQ. In DNA, the CDR3 is TGCGCCAGCAGCTCTAGCGGGGGGGCCAGGGATACGCAGTATTTT. Translated: CASSSSGGARDTQYF.

V is TRBV30 and J is TRBJ1-6; D possibly corresponds to TRBD1 (5 bases). CDR1 is GTSNPN and CDR2 is SVGIG in the germline V gene (reference sequence). V shed 5 bases and J shed 7 bases, with 12 bases lying between them. This CDR3 is built from 13 residues. Here the CDR3 DNA reads TGTGCCTGGGGGAGGGACTACAATTCACCCCTCCACTTT. Amino acids: CAWGRDYNSPLHF.

The chain links TRBV6-6 to TRBJ1-1, with TRBD1 matching 10 bases. This CDR3 has 14 amino acids. Germline CDR1 MNHNY, CDR2 SVGAGI (reference sequence). V lost 5 bases to trimming and J lost 1 base; unmatched junction nucleotides: 1. The CDR3 DNA follows: TGTGCCAGCAGTCGACAGGGGGCGAACACTGAAGCTTTCTTT. Translating it yields CASSRQGANTEAFF.

The V and J genes are TRBV3-1 (or the pseudogene TRBV3-2) and TRBJ2-5; D not certain. The V and J ends lost 4 bases and 5 bases respectively, with 11 bases between them. This CDR3 has 13 residues. Germline CDR1 is LGHDT and CDR2 is YNNKEL (reference sequence). The CDR3 loop is CASSLPWSETQYF. In DNA, the CDR3 is TGTGCCAGCAGCCTCCCGTGGTCCGAGACCCAGTACTTC.

The V and J genes are TRBV18 and TRBJ1-4, with D possibly matching TRBD1 (5 bases). CDR1 is KGHSH and CDR2 is LQKENI in the germline V gene. The CDR3 is 16 amino acids. The V end lost 5 bases, the J end lost 2 bases, and 15 bases lay between the germline ends. In DNA form, the CDR3 reads TGTGCCAGCTCATCCCGGGGGTTAGCGACTAATGAAAAACTGTTTTTT. Protein sequence: CASSSRGLATNEKLFF.

The chain links TRBV10-3 to TRBJ2-7; a possible D gene is TRBD1 (5 bases). The V end was cut by 5 bases, the J end by 3 bases, with 20 bases between. The germline V gene has CDR1 ENHRY and CDR2 SYGVKD. CDR3 length: 16 residues. The CDR3 DNA follows: TGTGCCATCAGTCCCGGACACCCCGGTGGAAACTACGAGCAGTACTTC. Encoded protein: CAISPGHPGGNYEQYF.

The V and J genes are TRBV28 and TRBJ1-4; tentative D call: TRBD1 (5 bases). V was clipped by 4 bases and J by 8 bases, with 17 bases between them. The CDR3 runs 15 residues. CDR1 and CDR2 from the germline V gene are MDHEN and SYDVKM. CDR3 DNA sequence: TGTGCCAGCAGTTCCCTCGGGGCGGCAGGCGAAAAACTGTTTTTT. It is translated as CASSSLGAAGEKLFF.

The chain has TRBV24-1 and TRBJ1-2, with TRBD1 identical over 7 bases. The CDR3 covers 16 residues. V dropped 4 bases and J dropped 3; count of bases not matched to a gene: 10. Germline V gives CDR1 KGHDR, CDR2 SFDVKD. The CDR3 DNA is TGTGCCACCAGTGACCACGTACAGGGGTCAGACTATGGCTACACCTTC. Translation: CATSDHVQGSDYGYTF.

The sample holds a few counts of this clone. The chain couples TRBV4-2 to TRBJ1-2; the D is unclear. This CDR3 spans 12 amino acids. In germline, CDR1 is LGHNA, CDR2 YNFKEQ. Trimming cost V 1 base and J 4 bases, with 4 bases left between them. The DNA for the CDR3 is TGTGCCAGCAGCCAAGGAATCTATGGCTACACCTTC. It codes for CASSQGIYGYTF.

The gene calls are TRBV28 and TRBJ2-2, with D possibly TRBD2 on 6 matching bases. Between the trimmed V and J ends, which lost 6 bases and 0 bases, there was a span of 11 bases. The CDR3 is made up of 15 amino acids. CDR1 and CDR2 (germline): MDHEN, SYDVKM. This CDR3 is CASSGLLTNTGELFF. Here the CDR3 DNA reads TGTGCCAGCAGCGGACTACTAACGAACACCGGGGAGCTGTTTTTT.

This chain links TRBV12-3 or TRBV12-4 with TRBJ2-7; D may be TRBD2 (6 bases). V was pared by 3 bases and J by 7 bases, with 13 bases between. CDR3 length: 13 amino acids. The CDR3 here is CASSFGGIGEQYF. CDR3 nucleotide sequence: TGTGCCAGCAGTTTCGGAGGGATCGGTGAGCAGTACTTC.

Only one count was recorded for this clone. The chain carries TRBV9 and TRBJ2-5; possibly TRBD1 for D (6 bases). Trimming left V 0 bases short and J 2 bases short, with 11 bases between. Germline CDR1 SGDLS, CDR2 YYNGEE. The CDR3 covers 15 residues. CDR3 sequence: CASSVDWGLQETQYF. The CDR3, as DNA: TGTGCCAGCAGCGTAGATTGGGGGCTGCAAGAGACCCAGTACTTC.

The chain joins TRBV13 to TRBJ1-6; no clear D. Germline assignment: CDR1 PRHDT and CDR2 FYEKMQ (reference sequence). The CDR3 sequence is 17 residues long. The V end was cut by 4 bases, the J end by 9 bases, with 22 bases between. DNA of the CDR3: TGTGCCAGCAGCTCGACCTTAATCTACAGAGGCGGTTCACCCCTCCACTTT. This codes for CASSSTLIYRGGSPLHF.

The rearrangement joins TRBV19 to TRBJ2-3, with 7 nucleotides matching TRBD2. Germline V lookup: CDR1 LNHDA, CDR2 SQIVND (reference sequence). This CDR3 comprises 15 residues. The V gene end was trimmed by 4 bases and the J gene end by 0 bases; junction bases not matched to a gene: 4. The CDR3: CASSTGLLSTDTQYF. The CDR3 nucleotides read TGTGCCAGTAGTACGGGACTATTGAGCACAGATACGCAGTATTTT.

The chain is built from TRBV4-3 and TRBJ1-2, with 8 bases identical to TRBD1. The CDR3 totals 15 residues. Looked up from germline, CDR1 is LGHNA and CDR2 is YSLEER. Germline trimming cut 3 bases from V and 7 bases from J; bases unmatched to any gene: 10. The CDR3 here is CASSHAGTGSGGYTF. The CDR3 bases are TGCGCCAGCAGCCATGCCGGGACAGGTAGTGGTGGCTACACCTTC.

The CDR3 DNA reads TGTGCCAGCAGCCCGCCCCTAAGGGGAAGCAATCAGCCCCAGCATTTT. Its translation is CASSPPLRGSNQPQHF. The J gene is TRBJ1-5, the V gene TRBV7-3, with a tentative D call TRBD1 (5 bases). The CDR3 contains 16 residues. V lost 5 bases and J 1 base, leaving 15 bases between the germline ends. Per the germline V gene, CDR1 is SGHTA and CDR2 is FQGTGA.

The rearrangement links TRBV2 to TRBJ2-5; 9 bases fit TRBD2. After removal of 5 bases from V and 4 bases from J, the junction contained 8 bases not matched to a gene. This CDR3 is built from 15 residues. CDR1 and CDR2 (germline): SNHLY, FYNNEI. CDR3 sequence: CASSLRLAARETQYF. Written as DNA, the CDR3 is TGTGCCAGCAGTCTTAGACTAGCGGCGCGAGAGACCCAGTACTTC.